This is a list of T cell receptor beta chains from one sample in a study of beta chain features in type 1 diabetes. Libraries were prepared by immunoSEQ multiplex PCR; TCRdb keeps only in-frame clonotypes and omits some of them. The sample records roughly 340,000 clones, 10% to 15% being singletons. Sequenced: naive CD4+ T cells from blood. The receptors come from a young woman with type 1 diabetes. The CDR3 runs from the conserved cysteine through the conserved F or W. The order of the fields is clone size, D gene, J gene, V gene, CDR3 protein, CDR3 DNA. D genes are given only for firm matches. Expanded clones get a size class; other rows say once, few or many, or leave the size out.

NA,NA,TRBJ1-1,TRBV7-9,CASSSIDTSPMNTEAFF,TGTGCCAGCAGCTCCATTGACACCTCGCCAATGAACACTGAAGCTTTCTTT
NA,TRBD2,TRBJ2-1,TRBV2,CASSVAGGTDEQFF,TGTGCCAGCAGCGTAGCGGGAGGGACCGATGAGCAGTTCTTC
few,NA,TRBJ1-5,TRBV30,CAWTRGNQPQHF,TGTGCCTGGACCAGGGGCAATCAGCCCCAGCATTTT
few,NA,TRBJ1-1,TRBV5-6,CASSLATGMATEAFF,TGTGCCAGCAGCTTGGCCACGGGAATGGCCACTGAAGCTTTCTTT
NA,TRBD1,TRBJ2-1,TRBV7-2,CASSLAGTAGNEQFF,TGTGCCAGCAGCTTAGCGGGGACAGCAGGCAATGAGCAGTTCTTC
few,TRBD1,TRBJ2-7,TRBV30,CAWSKPGQRYEQYF,TGTGCCTGGAGTAAACCGGGACAGAGGTACGAGCAGTACTTC
few,TRBD2,TRBJ2-1,TRBV29-1,CSVERRLAGVGGEQFF,TGCAGCGTTGAAAGGCGTCTAGCGGGGGTTGGGGGTGAGCAGTTCTTC
few,TRBD1,TRBJ2-7,TRBV5-1,CASSPDRQGGYEQYF,TGCGCCAGCAGCCCCGACCGACAGGGGGGCTACGAGCAGTACTTC
NA,NA,TRBJ1-1,TRBV4-2,CASSLGGWGGTEAFF,TGTGCCAGCAGCCTCGGGGGATGGGGTGGTACTGAAGCTTTCTTT
NA,TRBD1,TRBJ1-5,TRBV7-9,CASSSKGAGQPQHF,TGTGCCAGCAGCTCCAAGGGGGCGGGTCAGCCCCAGCATTTT
NA,NA,TRBJ2-1,TRBV30,CAWTRRVGEQFF,TGTGCCTGGACTCGCAGGGTGGGTGAGCAGTTCTTC
few,NA,TRBJ2-2,TRBV25-1,CASSPLDTGELFF,TGTGCCAGCAGTCCGCTAGACACCGGGGAGCTGTTTTTT
few,NA,TRBJ1-1,TRBV6-5,CASSYVGDTEAFF,TGTGCCAGCAGTTACGTAGGGGACACTGAAGCTTTCTTT
few,TRBD2,TRBJ2-4,TRBV4-2,CASSQDYASGRNIQYF,TGTGCCAGCAGCCAAGATTACGCTAGCGGGAGAAACATTCAGTACTTC
NA,NA,TRBJ1-2,TRBV4-1,CASSQERARFYGYTF,TGCGCCAGCAGCCAAGAGAGGGCACGATTCTATGGCTACACCTTC
NA,NA,TRBJ2-7,TRBV29-1,CSVAWGHHSYEQYF,TGCAGCGTTGCCTGGGGCCACCACTCCTACGAGCAGTACTTC
few,NA,TRBJ2-3,TRBV11-2,CASSHGGSTDTQYF,TGTGCCAGCAGCCACGGGGGTAGCACAGATACGCAGTATTTT
NA,NA,TRBJ2-5,TRBV7-2,CASSPSRETQYF,TGTGCCAGCAGCCCGTCTAGGGAGACCCAGTACTTC
NA,NA,TRBJ1-2,TRBV11-3,CASSPTSGVGYGYTF,TGTGCCAGCAGCCCCACTTCAGGGGTGGGCTATGGCTACACCTTC
NA,NA,TRBJ2-2,TRBV11-3,CASSPQDPGELFF,TGTGCCAGCAGCCCACAGGACCCCGGGGAGCTGTTTTTT
NA,TRBD1,TRBJ2-1,TRBV7-2,CASTTGTVNEQFF,TGTGCCAGCACCACCGGGACAGTCAATGAGCAGTTCTTC
NA,NA,TRBJ2-7,TRBV7-9,CASNTPTGHDYEQYF,TGTGCCAGCAACACTCCGACAGGTCATGACTACGAGCAGTACTTC
few,TRBD1,TRBJ2-7,TRBV28,CASSLEQGSGEQYF,TGTGCCAGCAGTTTAGAACAGGGGTCCGGCGAGCAGTACTTC
NA,NA,TRBJ2-1,TRBV5-4,CASSLAYGQSYNEQFF,TGTGCCAGCAGCTTGGCCTACGGACAGTCCTACAATGAGCAGTTCTTC
few,NA,TRBJ2-1,TRBV18,CASSPALYANEQFF,TGTGCCAGCTCACCCGCTTTATATGCGAATGAGCAGTTCTTC
NA,TRBD2,TRBJ2-7,TRBV4-2,CASSPRTSGTYEQYF,TGTGCCAGCAGCCCCAGGACTAGCGGGACCTACGAGCAGTACTTC
few,TRBD2,TRBJ2-7,TRBV5-6,CASSFVGGGEQYF,TGTGCCAGCAGCTTCGTGGGGGGGGGCGAGCAGTACTTC
NA,TRBD1,TRBJ2-3,TRBV6-4,CASAVQGWADTQYF,TGTGCCAGTGCGGTACAGGGGTGGGCAGATACGCAGTATTTT
few,NA,TRBJ2-4,TRBV9,CASSNGRAGENIQYF,TGTGCCAGCAGCAACGGCAGGGCCGGCGAAAACATTCAGTACTTC
few,TRBD2,TRBJ2-1,TRBV6-5,CASSYFGTSGYNEQFF,TGTGCCAGCAGTTACTTCGGGACTAGCGGCTACAATGAGCAGTTCTTC
NA,NA,TRBJ2-3,TRBV30,CAWRRDFASTDTQYF,TGTGCCTGGAGGAGGGACTTTGCTAGCACAGATACGCAGTATTTT
few,NA,TRBJ1-2,TRBV5-6,CASSLWWGLDYGYTF,TGTGCCAGCAGCTTGTGGTGGGGGCTAGACTATGGCTACACCTTC
few,TRBD1,TRBJ1-2,TRBV7-2,CASSLRAGTGSGGYTF,TGTGCCAGCAGCTTAAGGGCGGGGACAGGGAGCGGCGGCTACACCTTC
few,NA,TRBJ1-1,TRBV28,CASYPPGYDTEAFF,TGTGCCAGCTACCCGCCAGGGTATGACACTGAAGCTTTCTTT
NA,NA,TRBJ2-7,TRBV13,CASSHRVGVDEQYF,TGTGCCAGCAGCCACAGGGTAGGGGTAGACGAGCAGTACTTC
few,NA,TRBJ1-2,TRBV7-9,CASSSSDYGYTF,TGTGCCAGCAGCTCCTCGGACTATGGCTACACCTTC
NA,NA,TRBJ1-1,TRBV7-2,CAFPWAGSTEAFF,TGTGCCTTCCCCTGGGCGGGGAGTACTGAAGCTTTCTTT
few,TRBD1,TRBJ1-2,TRBV7-2,CASSPGGNGYTF,TGTGCCAGCAGCCCAGGGGGGAATGGCTACACCTTC
few,TRBD1,TRBJ1-1,TRBV11-1,CASSPRDRGDTEAFF,TGTGCCAGCAGCCCACGGGACAGGGGGGACACTGAAGCTTTCTTT
NA,TRBD2,TRBJ2-5,TRBV4-1,CASSHVGGVQETQYF,TGCGCCAGCAGTCATGTGGGGGGGGTTCAAGAGACCCAGTACTTC
NA,NA,TRBJ2-7,TRBV15,CATSRGRGPYEQYF,TGTGCCACCAGCAGAGGCAGGGGCCCCTACGAGCAGTACTTC
NA,NA,TRBJ2-5,TRBV5-1,CASSSNPGTKETQYF,TGCGCCAGCAGCTCTAATCCGGGAACGAAAGAGACCCAGTACTTC
NA,NA,TRBJ2-3,TRBV5-1,CASSPADASTDTQYF,TGCGCCAGCAGCCCAGCGGATGCTAGCACAGATACGCAGTATTTT
NA,NA,TRBJ2-5,TRBV10-3,CAISESRAGSQETQYF,TGTGCCATCAGTGAGTCCCGGGCGGGCAGTCAAGAGACCCAGTACTTC
NA,NA,TRBJ2-7,TRBV7-2,CASSPATASLVRAEQYF,TGTGCCAGCAGCCCCGCGACGGCATCGCTAGTGCGAGCCGAGCAGTACTTC
few,TRBD1,TRBJ1-5,TRBV15,CATRMGQGNQPQHF,TGTGCCACCAGAATGGGACAGGGTAATCAGCCCCAGCATTTT
few,TRBD2,TRBJ2-3,TRBV28,CASRGTSGTDTQYF,TGTGCCAGCAGAGGGACTAGCGGCACAGATACGCAGTATTTT
few,NA,TRBJ1-4,TRBV5-1,CASSPGTAGSGEKLFF,TGCGCCAGCAGCCCGGGGACCGCGGGAAGCGGTGAAAAACTGTTTTTT
few,NA,TRBJ1-1,TRBV7-2,CASSFGGGPREAFF,TGTGCCAGCAGCTTTGGGGGAGGGCCTCGTGAAGCTTTCTTT
NA,NA,TRBJ2-3,TRBV4-1,CASSQPRDTDTQYF,TGCGCCAGCAGCCAACCACGAGACACAGATACGCAGTATTTT
few,TRBD2,TRBJ2-5,TRBV28,CASSRGLAGVIQETQYF,TGTGCCAGCAGCCGTGGACTAGCGGGAGTTATTCAAGAGACCCAGTACTTC
few,TRBD2,TRBJ2-5,TRBV18,CASSPPVLARERETQYF,TGTGCCAGCTCACCACCGGTACTAGCGAGAGAGCGGGAGACCCAGTACTTC
NA,TRBD1,TRBJ2-5,TRBV5-1,CASSLVVTGGEETQYF,TGCGCCAGCAGCTTGGTTGTGACAGGGGGTGAAGAGACCCAGTACTTC